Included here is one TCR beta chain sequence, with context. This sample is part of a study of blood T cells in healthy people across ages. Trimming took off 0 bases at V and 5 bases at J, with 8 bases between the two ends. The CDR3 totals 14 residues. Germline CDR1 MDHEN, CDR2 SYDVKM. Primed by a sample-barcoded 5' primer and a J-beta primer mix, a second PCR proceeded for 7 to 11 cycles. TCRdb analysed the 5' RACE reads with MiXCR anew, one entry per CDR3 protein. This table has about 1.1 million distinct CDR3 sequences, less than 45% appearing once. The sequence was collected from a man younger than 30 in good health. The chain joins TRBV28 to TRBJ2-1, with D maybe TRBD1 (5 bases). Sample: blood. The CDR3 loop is CASSLWPGNNEQFF. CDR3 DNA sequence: TGTGCCAGCAGTTTATGGCCAGGGAACAATGAGCAGTTCTTC.